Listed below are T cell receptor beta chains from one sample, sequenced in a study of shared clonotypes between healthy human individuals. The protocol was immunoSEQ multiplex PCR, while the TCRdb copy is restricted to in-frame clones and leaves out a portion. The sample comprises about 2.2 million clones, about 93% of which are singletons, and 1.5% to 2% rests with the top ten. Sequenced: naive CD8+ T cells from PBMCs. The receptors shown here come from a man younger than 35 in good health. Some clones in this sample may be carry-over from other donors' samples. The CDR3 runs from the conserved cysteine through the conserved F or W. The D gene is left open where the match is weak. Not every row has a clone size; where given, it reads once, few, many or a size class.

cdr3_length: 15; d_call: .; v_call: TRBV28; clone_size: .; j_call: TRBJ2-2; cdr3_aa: CASSLQGPYTGELFF; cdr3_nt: TGTGCCAGCAGTCTTCAGGGTCCCTACACCGGGGAGCTGTTTTTT
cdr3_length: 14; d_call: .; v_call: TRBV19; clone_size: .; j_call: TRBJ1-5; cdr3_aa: CATLDRLSNQPQHF; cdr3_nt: TGTGCCACCCTCGACAGACTGAGCAATCAGCCCCAGCATTTT
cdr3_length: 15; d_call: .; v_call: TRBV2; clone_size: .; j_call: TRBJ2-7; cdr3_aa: CASSEAQGVAYEQYF; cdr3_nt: TGTGCCAGCAGTGAAGCACAGGGAGTCGCCTACGAGCAGTACTTC
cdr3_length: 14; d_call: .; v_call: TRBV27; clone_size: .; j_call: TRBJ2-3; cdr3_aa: CASSLLARADTQYF; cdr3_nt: TGTGCCAGCAGTTTACTTGCGCGGGCAGATACGCAGTATTTT
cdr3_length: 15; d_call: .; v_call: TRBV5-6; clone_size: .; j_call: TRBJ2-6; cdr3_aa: CASSFASSGANVLTF; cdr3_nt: TGTGCCAGCAGCTTTGCCAGCTCTGGGGCCAACGTCCTGACTTTC
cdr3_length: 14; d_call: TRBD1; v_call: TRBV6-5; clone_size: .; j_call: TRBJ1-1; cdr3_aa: CASSYRDRGTEAFF; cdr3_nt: TGTGCCAGCAGTTATAGGGACAGGGGGACTGAAGCTTTCTTT
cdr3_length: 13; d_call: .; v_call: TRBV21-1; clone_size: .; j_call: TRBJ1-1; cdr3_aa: CARKGNANTEAFF; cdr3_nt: TGTGCCAGGAAGGGGAATGCGAACACTGAAGCTTTCTTT
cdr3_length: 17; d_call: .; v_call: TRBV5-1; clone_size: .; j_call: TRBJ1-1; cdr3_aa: CASSPWTQGGWNTEAFF; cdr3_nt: TGCGCCAGCAGCCCATGGACCCAGGGCGGTTGGAACACTGAAGCTTTCTTT
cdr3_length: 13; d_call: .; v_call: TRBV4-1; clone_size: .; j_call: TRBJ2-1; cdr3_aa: CASGRTSYNEQFF; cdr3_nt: TGCGCCAGCGGGAGAACCTCCTACAATGAGCAGTTCTTC
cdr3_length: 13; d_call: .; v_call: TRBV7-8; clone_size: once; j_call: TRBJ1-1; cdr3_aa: CASSLGGETEAFF; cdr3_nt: TGTGCCAGCAGCTTAGGCGGCGAAACTGAAGCTTTCTTT
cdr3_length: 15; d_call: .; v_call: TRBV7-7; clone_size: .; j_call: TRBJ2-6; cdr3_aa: CASSLGRSGANVLTF; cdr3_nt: TGTGCCAGCAGCTTAGGGAGGTCTGGGGCCAACGTCCTGACTTTC
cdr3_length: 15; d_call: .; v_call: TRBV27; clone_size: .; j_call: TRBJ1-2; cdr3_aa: CASGYLGLGRYGYTF; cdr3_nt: TGTGCCAGTGGTTATTTGGGGCTGGGAAGATATGGCTACACCTTC
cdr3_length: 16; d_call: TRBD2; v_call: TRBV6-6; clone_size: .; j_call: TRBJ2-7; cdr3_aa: CASSPRAGVFSYEQYF; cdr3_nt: TGTGCCAGCAGTCCCCGGGCGGGGGTCTTCTCCTACGAGCAGTACTTC
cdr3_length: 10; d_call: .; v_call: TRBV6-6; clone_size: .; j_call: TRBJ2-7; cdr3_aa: CASRNNEQYF; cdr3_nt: TGTGCCAGCAGGAACAACGAGCAGTACTTC
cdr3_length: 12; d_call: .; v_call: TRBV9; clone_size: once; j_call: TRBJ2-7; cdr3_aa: CASSVATGIASF; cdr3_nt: .
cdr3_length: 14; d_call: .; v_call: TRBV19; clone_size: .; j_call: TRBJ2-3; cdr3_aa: CASRPLQGADTQYF; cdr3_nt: TGTGCCAGTAGACCTTTACAGGGAGCAGATACGCAGTATTTT
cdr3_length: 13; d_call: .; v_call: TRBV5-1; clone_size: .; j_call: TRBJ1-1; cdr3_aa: CASSLGGATEAFF; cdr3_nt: TGCGCCAGCAGCTTAGGCGGGGCAACTGAAGCTTTCTTT
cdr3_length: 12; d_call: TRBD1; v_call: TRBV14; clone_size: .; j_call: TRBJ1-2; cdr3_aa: CASSTGGFGYTF; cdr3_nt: TGTGCCAGCAGCACAGGGGGCTTTGGCTACACCTTC
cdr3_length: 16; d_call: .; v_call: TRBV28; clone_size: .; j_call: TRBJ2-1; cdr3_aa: CASRYRGPEGSNEQFF; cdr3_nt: TGTGCCAGCAGATACCGAGGCCCCGAGGGTTCGAATGAGCAGTTCTTC
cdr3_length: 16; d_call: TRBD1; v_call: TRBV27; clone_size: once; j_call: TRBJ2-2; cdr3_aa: CASSSRDRGNTGELFF; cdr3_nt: TGTGCCAGCAGTTCCCGGGACAGGGGAAACACCGGGGAGCTGTTTTTT
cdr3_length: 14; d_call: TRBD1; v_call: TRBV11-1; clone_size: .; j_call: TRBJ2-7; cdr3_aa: CASSFQGVNHEQYF; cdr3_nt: TGTGCCAGCAGCTTTCAGGGGGTAAACCACGAGCAGTACTTC
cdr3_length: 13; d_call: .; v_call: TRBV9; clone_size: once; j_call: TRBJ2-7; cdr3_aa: CASSEGLSYEQYF; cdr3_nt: TGTGCCAGCAGCGAAGGACTCAGCTACGAGCAGTACTTC
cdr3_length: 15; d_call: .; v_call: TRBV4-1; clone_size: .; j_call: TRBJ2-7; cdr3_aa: CASSQDPTSSYEQYF; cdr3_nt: TGCGCCAGCAGCCAAGACCCCACTTCCTCCTACGAGCAGTACTTC
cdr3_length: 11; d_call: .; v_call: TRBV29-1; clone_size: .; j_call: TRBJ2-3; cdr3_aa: CSVLGSDTQYF; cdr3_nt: TGCAGCGTTCTTGGGTCAGATACGCAGTATTTT
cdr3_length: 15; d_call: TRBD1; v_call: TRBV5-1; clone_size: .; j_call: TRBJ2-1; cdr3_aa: CASSTDRGAYNEQFF; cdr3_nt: TGCGCCAGCAGCACTGACAGGGGGGCCTACAATGAGCAGTTCTTC
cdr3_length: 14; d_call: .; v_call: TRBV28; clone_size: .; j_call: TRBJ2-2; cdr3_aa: CASRRGHTTGELFF; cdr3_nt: TGTGCCAGCAGGAGGGGCCATACCACCGGGGAGCTGTTTTTT
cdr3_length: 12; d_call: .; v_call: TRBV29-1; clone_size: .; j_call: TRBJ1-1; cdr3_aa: CSVDWGNTEAFF; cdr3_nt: TGCAGCGTTGATTGGGGGAACACTGAAGCTTTCTTT
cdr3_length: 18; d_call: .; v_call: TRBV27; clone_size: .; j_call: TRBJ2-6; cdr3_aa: CASSFLGTQSSGANVLTF; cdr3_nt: TGTGCCAGCAGTTTTCTCGGGACTCAGAGCTCTGGGGCCAACGTCCTGACTTTC
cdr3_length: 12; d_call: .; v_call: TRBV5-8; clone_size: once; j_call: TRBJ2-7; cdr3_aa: CASSLSFYEQYF; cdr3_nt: TGTGCCAGCAGCTTGAGTTTCTACGAGCAGTACTTC
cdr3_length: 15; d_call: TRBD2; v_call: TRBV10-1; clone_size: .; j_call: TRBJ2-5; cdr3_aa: CASSQTGLAGETQYF; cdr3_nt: TGCGCCAGCAGTCAGACGGGACTAGCAGGGGAGACCCAGTACTTC
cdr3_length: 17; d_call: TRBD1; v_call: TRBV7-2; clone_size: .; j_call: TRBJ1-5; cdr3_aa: CASSLMGTGLSNQPQHF; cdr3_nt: TGTGCCAGCAGCTTAATGGGGACAGGGCTTAGCAATCAGCCCCAGCATTTT
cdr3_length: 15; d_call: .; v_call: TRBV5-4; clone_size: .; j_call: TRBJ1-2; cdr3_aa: CASSLRQDLNYGYTF; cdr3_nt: TGTGCCAGCAGCTTGAGACAGGACCTCAACTATGGCTACACCTTC
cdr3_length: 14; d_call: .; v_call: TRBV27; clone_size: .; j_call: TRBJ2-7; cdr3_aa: CASSQNRAGYEQYF; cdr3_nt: TGTGCCAGCAGCCAAAACAGGGCAGGCTACGAGCAGTACTTC
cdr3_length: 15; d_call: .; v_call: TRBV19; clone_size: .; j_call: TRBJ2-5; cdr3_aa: CASSTPLEVGETQYF; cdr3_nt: TGTGCCAGTAGTACCCCCTTGGAGGTGGGGGAGACCCAGTACTTC
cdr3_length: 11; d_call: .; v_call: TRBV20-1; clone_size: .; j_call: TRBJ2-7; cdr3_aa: CSAPWANEQYF; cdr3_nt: TGCAGTGCTCCCTGGGCCAACGAGCAGTACTTC
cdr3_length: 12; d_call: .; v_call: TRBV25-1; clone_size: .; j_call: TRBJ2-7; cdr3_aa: CASSDAGGEQYF; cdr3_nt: TGTGCCAGCAGTGATGCGGGTGGGGAGCAGTACTTC
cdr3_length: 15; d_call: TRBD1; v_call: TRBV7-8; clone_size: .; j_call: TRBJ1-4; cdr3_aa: CASSRGTAGGEKLFF; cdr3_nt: TGTGCCAGCAGCCGAGGGACAGCTGGAGGTGAAAAACTGTTTTTT
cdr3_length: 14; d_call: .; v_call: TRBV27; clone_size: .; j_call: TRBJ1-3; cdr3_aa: CASRFQGNGNTIYF; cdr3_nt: TGTGCCAGCAGATTTCAGGGAAATGGAAACACCATATATTTT
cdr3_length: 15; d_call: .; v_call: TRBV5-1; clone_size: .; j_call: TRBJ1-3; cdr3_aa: CASSLGDYSGNTIYF; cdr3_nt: TGCGCCAGCAGCTTGGGGGACTACTCTGGAAACACCATATATTTT
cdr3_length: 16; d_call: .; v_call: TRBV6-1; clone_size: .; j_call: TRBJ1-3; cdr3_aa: CASSVRQARSGNTIYF; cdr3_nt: TGTGCCAGCAGTGTCCGACAGGCCCGCTCTGGAAACACCATATATTTT
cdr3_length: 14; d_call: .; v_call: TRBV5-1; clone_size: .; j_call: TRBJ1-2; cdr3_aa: CASSFSGPNYGYTF; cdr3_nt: TGCGCCAGCAGCTTCTCCGGACCTAACTATGGCTACACCTTC
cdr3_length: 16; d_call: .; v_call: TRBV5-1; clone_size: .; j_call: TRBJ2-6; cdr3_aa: CASSLDAGLGANVLTF; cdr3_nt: TGCGCCAGCAGCTTGGACGCGGGGCTGGGGGCCAACGTCCTGACTTTC
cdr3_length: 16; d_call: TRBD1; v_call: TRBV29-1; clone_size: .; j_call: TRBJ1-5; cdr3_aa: CSVDPGQGAVCQPQHF; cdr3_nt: TGCAGCGTTGACCCGGGACAGGGGGCGGTCTGTCAGCCCCAGCATTTT
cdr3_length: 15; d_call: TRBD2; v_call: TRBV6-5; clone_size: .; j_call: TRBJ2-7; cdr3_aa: CASSSKGTSILEQYF; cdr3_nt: TGTGCCAGCAGTTCCAAAGGGACTAGCATTCTCGAGCAGTACTTC
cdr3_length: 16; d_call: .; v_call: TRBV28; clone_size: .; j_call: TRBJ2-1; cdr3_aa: CASSPVTEFSYNEQFF; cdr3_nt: TGTGCCAGCAGCCCCGTGACAGAATTCTCCTACAATGAGCAGTTCTTC
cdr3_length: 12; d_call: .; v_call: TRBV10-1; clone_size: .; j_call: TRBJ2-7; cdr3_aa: CASSVGDGEQYF; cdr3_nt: TGCGCCAGCAGTGTCGGGGACGGCGAGCAGTACTTC
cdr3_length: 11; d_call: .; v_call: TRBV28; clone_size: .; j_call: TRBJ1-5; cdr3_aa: CASSSPGVQHF; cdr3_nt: TGTGCCAGCAGTTCCCCGGGGGTCCAGCATTTT
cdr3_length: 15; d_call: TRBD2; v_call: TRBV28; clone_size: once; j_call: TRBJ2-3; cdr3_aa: CASSRLADSTDTQYF; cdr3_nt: TGTGCCAGCAGTCGGCTAGCGGACAGCACAGATACGCAGTATTTT
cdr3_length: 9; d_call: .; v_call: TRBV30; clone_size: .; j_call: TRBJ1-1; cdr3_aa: CAWSEEAFF; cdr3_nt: TGTGCCTGGAGTGAGGAGGCTTTCTTT
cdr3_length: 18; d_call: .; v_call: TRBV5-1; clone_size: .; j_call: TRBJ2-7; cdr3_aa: CASSGAGIRPGRSYEQYF; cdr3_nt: TGCGCCAGCAGCGGGGCCGGAATTCGGCCAGGGAGATCCTACGAGCAGTACTTC
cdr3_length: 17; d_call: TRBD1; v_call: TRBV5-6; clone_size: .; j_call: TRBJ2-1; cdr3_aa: CASTGFRNDRGGDEQFF; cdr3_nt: TGTGCCAGCACCGGGTTTCGCAACGACAGGGGAGGCGATGAGCAGTTCTTC
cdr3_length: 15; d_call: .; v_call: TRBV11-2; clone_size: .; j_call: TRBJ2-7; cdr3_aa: CASAGGSGPSYEQYF; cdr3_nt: TGTGCCAGCGCCGGGGGATCAGGACCCTCCTACGAGCAGTACTTC
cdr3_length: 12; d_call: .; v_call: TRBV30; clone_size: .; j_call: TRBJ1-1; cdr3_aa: CAWSVLGGEAFF; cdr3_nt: TGTGCCTGGAGTGTACTTGGGGGGGAAGCTTTCTTT
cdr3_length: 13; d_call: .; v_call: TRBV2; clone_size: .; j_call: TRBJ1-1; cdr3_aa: CASSEGFTHEAFF; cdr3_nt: TGTGCCAGCAGTGAAGGGTTTACACATGAAGCTTTCTTT
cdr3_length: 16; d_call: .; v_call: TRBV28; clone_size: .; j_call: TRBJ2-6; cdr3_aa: CASGSPGVGGANVLTF; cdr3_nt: TGTGCCAGCGGTTCCCCAGGGGTCGGGGGGGCCAACGTCCTGACTTTC
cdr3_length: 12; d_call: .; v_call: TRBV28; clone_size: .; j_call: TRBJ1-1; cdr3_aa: CASSLSRIEAFF; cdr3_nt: TGTGCCAGCAGTTTATCCAGGATTGAAGCTTTCTTT
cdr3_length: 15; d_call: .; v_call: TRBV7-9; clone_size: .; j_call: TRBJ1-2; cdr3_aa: CASSHPIGQYYGYTF; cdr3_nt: TGTGCCAGCAGTCACCCCATCGGACAGTACTATGGCTACACCTTC
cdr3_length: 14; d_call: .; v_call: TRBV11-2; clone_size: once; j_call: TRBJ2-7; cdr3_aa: CASSLGGHQYEQYF; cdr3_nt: TGTGCCAGCAGCTTAGGTGGACACCAATACGAGCAGTACTTC
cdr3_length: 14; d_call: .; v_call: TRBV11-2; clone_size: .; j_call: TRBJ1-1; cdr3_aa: CASSLGGVVTEAFF; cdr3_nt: TGTGCCAGCAGCCTGGGAGGGGTCGTCACTGAAGCTTTCTTT
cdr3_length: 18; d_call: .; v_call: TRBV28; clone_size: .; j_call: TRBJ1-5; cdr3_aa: CASSAQPPEFYSNQPQHF; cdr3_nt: TGTGCCAGCAGTGCACAGCCTCCCGAGTTCTATAGCAATCAGCCCCAGCATTTT